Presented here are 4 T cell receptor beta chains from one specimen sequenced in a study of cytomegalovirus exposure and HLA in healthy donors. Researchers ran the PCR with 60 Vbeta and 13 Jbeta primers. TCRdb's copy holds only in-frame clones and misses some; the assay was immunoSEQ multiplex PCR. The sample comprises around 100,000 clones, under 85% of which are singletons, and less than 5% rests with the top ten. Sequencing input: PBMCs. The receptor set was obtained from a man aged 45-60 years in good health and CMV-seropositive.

The CDR3: CASSPVTGTSGGNEQFF. The CDR3 region has the DNA TGTGCCAGCAGCCCAGTTACCGGGACTAGCGGCGGCAATGAGCAGTTCTTC. This chain uses TRBV11-3 with TRBJ2-1; 11 bases fit TRBD2. The CDR3 loop spans 17 amino acids. Germline V gene data show CDR1 as SGHNT and CDR2 as YENEEA. Trimming took 5 bases from V and 6 from J; bases not matched to a gene: 12.

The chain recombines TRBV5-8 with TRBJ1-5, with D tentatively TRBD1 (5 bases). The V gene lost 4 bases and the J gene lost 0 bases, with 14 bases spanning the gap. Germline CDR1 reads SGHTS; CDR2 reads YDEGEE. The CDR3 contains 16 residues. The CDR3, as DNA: TGTGCCAGCAGCGAAACGGATGGGGCTAGCAATCAGCCCCAGCATTTT. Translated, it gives CASSETDGASNQPQHF.

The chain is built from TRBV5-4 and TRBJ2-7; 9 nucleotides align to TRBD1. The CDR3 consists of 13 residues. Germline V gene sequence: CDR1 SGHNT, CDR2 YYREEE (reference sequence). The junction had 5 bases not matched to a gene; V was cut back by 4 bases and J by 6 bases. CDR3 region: CASSPGQGPEQYF. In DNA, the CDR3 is TGTGCCAGCAGCCCGGGACAGGGACCCGAGCAGTACTTC.

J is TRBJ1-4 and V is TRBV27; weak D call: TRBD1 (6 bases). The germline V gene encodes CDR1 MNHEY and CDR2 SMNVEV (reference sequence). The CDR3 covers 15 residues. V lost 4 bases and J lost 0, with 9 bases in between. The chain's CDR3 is CASSSYRATNEKLFF. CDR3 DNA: TGTGCCAGCAGTTCATACAGGGCAACTAATGAAAAACTGTTTTTT. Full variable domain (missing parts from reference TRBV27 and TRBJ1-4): EAQVTQNPRYLITVTGKKLTVTCSQNMNHEYMSWYRQDPGLGLRQIYYSMNVEVTDKGDVPEGYKVSRKEKRNFPLILESPSPNQTSLYFCASSSYRATNEKLFFGSGTQLSVL.